This TCR beta chain originates from a study of beta chain features in type 1 diabetes. Study-level results: The naive, central memory and Treg TCRB repertoires showed an apparent similarity that was greater among patients than among healthy donors. Patients with Type 1 diabetes showed moderately but significantly shorter TCRB CDR3s in all four CD4+ subsets.

CDR1 is MDHEN and CDR2 is SYDVKM in the germline V gene. The CDR3 contains 14 residues. The germline V and J ends were trimmed by 3 bases and 3 bases, with 12 bases remaining between them. Notes on this clone: What it recognizes is unknown.

Expressed TCRB transcripts got sequenced, as all isolated RNA was reverse transcribed. Repertoires were generated with immunoSEQ multiplex PCR, while TCRdb's copy carries only in-frame clones and drops some. Found here are some 170,000 clones, around 63% of them singletons; the top ten hold roughly 0.092%. This receptor was taken from a young man with type 1 diabetes. The sequenced sample was naive CD4+ T cells from blood. The gene calls are TRBV28 and TRBJ2-7, with D perhaps assigned TRBD1 or TRBD2 (5 bases each). The CDR3 reads CASSLAGTHYEQYF. The CDR3 coding sequence is TGTGCCAGCAGTTTGGCAGGGACCCACTACGAGCAGTACTTC. Full variable domain (remainder filled in from reference TRBV28 and TRBJ2-7): DVKVTQSSRYLVKRTGEKVFLECVQDMDHENMFWYRQDPGLGLRLIYFSYDVKMKEKGDIPEGYSVSREKKERFSLILESASTNQTSMYLCASSLAGTHYEQYFGPGTRLTVT.